This T cell receptor (beta chain) was sequenced during a study of blood T cell repertoires in COVID-19 (dated by TCRdb to the early 2020s). Describing the broader study: Samples from collaborators originated in the United States, Italy and Spain and spanned both the acute and convalescent phases of COVID-19. Where HLA class I and class II types were available, the types were taken from metadata supplied by the sample provider, not from assay-based typing. The repertoires were made available in a free public database intended to serve as a resource for research on the immune response to SARS-CoV-2. Subjects who had been exposed to COVID-19, were actively infected with it, or had recovered from it provided the deeply sampled blood TCRbeta repertoires that made up the dataset. The sample metadata nearly always contained a de-identified subject ID, COVID-19 status, age in years and sex. Samples were obtained from the ongoing ImmuneRACE study (first 160 participants) and from 1,000 to 1,500 subjects provided by 6 global collaborators. The prospective study material was composed of cDNA or gDNA derived from T cells, B-cell-depleted T cells, or PBMCs. What the research found in general, with its limitations: The quantity of clinical and demographic metadata differed by source and by participant and was supplied without curation.

As concerns this clone: Its antigen remains undetermined. Qualities for individual bases were not recorded, and no much larger clone is one base off.

Collaborating institutions collected whole blood in K2EDTA tubes following their own protocols. For TCRbeta analysis, collaborator samples were shipped as frozen whole blood, as isolated PBMCs, or as DNA extracted from either sample type. The trim is 2 bases for V and 0 bases for J, with a gap of 8 bases between the germline ends. CDR1 and CDR2, per the germline V gene, are SGHDN and FVKESK. Inclusive of the bounding cysteine and phenylalanine, the CDR3 is 14 residues long. The entry retains the CDR3 DNA only, 42 bases that are in frame from base 1. TCRbeta CDR3 regions were amplified from genomic DNA by means of the immunoSEQ Assay, a bias-controlled multiplex PCR. Processing in the source paper ran as follows. The number of nucleated cells in each sample was estimated by amplification of reference gene primers within the assay. To quantify the absolute abundance of each unique TCRbeta CDR3 rearrangement, sequence reads were collapsed and filtered. For each sample, productive Simpson clonality was calculated as the square root of Simpson's diversity index over productive rearrangements. TCRdb took over this immuneACCESS table, retaining in-frame rearrangements with V and J assigned. Such tables are incomplete; in checked studies, under half of the missing clones stem from an unresolved V gene, and the remainder is unexplained. V and J calls and clone size are given by that table; D and trimming were obtained from the DNA. The sample profile shows 90,000 to 130,000 clones; roughly 86% of them were found once. 4.5% of the sample comes from the top ten.

This chain joins TRBV14 to TRBJ2-7; the D segment could be TRBD2, given 5 matching bases. This clonotype was sampled from a middle-aged man with acute or convalescent COVID-19. The specimen was peripheral blood. The DNA sequence is as follows: TGTGCCAGCAGCCAATCTAGCAACTCCTACGAGCAGTACTTC. Translated, it reads CASSQSSNSYEQYF.